This is a list of T cell receptor beta chains from one sample in a study of CXCR3-negative and CXCR3-positive naive CD8 T cells. TCRdb re-called the 5' RACE reads, yielding one record per CDR3 amino acid sequence without DNA. The sample has around 50,000 distinct CDR3 sequences; the top ten hold roughly 2.3%. Sequencing was carried out using naive CXCR3- CD8+ T cells from blood. These receptors were obtained from a human donor in good health. Some clones in this sample may be carry-over from other donors' samples. The CDR3 runs from the conserved cysteine through the conserved F or W. Fields, in order: J gene, V gene, CDR3 protein.

TRBJ2-3 | TRBV28 | CASSSLAGGSTDTQYF
TRBJ1-1 | TRBV4-3 | CASSQDVRQGVGTEAFF
TRBJ1-5 | TRBV20-1 | CSASPGSPYSNQPQHF
TRBJ2-3 | TRBV5-1 | CASRRDSSLYLSTDTQYF
TRBJ2-1 | TRBV7-6 | CASSRTGTPYNEQFF
TRBJ2-3 | TRBV3-1 | CASSQELADTQYF
TRBJ2-1 | TRBV3-1 | CASSQSVWAGGNEQFF
TRBJ2-2 | TRBV29-1 | CSVEDLTWTGKETGELFF
TRBJ2-7 | TRBV7-9 | CASSLAGTSEQYF
TRBJ1-1 | TRBV7-9 | CASSPGGETEAFF
TRBJ2-7 | TRBV29-1 | CSVEDPIRYEQYF
TRBJ2-6 | TRBV6-2/TRBV6-3 | CASSYLESGANVLTF
TRBJ2-7 | TRBV4-2 | CASSPEDRPSYEQYF
TRBJ2-7 | TRBV6-2/TRBV6-3 | CASSRPGLEQYF
TRBJ2-1 | TRBV20-1 | CSARSAAGGVNEQFF
TRBJ1-5 | TRBV24-1 | CATSDLGTDQPQHF
TRBJ2-1 | TRBV7-2 | CASSLELGLPLEEQFF
TRBJ2-7 | TRBV4-3 | CASSLGTYYEQYF
TRBJ1-3 | TRBV20-1 | CSASHAGGVGNTIYF
TRBJ2-7 | TRBV5-1 | CASSLAPTGEEQYF
TRBJ2-6 | TRBV9 | CASAASDSGANVLTF
TRBJ2-7 | TRBV4-1 | CASSQVPMTGRYEQYF
TRBJ2-7 | TRBV6-2/TRBV6-3 | CASTAREAWAYEQYF
TRBJ2-4 | TRBV29-1 | CSVLGGQELNIQYF
TRBJ2-1 | TRBV29-1 | CSVEPPVSPYNEQFF
TRBJ2-5 | TRBV7-3 | CASSLRGGPQETQYF
TRBJ2-7 | TRBV28 | CASSRWGEQYF
TRBJ2-1 | TRBV27 | CASSSGTRGHEQFF
TRBJ2-1 | TRBV20-1 | CSARTVSSYNEQFF
TRBJ2-5 | TRBV20-1 | CSARDTTGLAGGQQETQYF
TRBJ2-3 | TRBV4-1 | CASSQEDYLASSTDTQYF
TRBJ2-3 | TRBV11-3 | CASSFRGLSDTQYF